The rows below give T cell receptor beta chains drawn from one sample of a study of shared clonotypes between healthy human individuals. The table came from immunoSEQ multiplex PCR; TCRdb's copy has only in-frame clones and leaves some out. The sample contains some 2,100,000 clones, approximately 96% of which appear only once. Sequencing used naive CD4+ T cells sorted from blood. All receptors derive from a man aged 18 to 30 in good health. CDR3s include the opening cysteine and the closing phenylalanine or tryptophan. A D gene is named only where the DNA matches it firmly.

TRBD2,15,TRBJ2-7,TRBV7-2,CASSLTSGGSYEQYF
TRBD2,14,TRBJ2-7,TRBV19,CASSRTSGFYEQYF
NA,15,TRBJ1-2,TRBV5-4,CASSIPGTVNYGYTF
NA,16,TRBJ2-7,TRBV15,CATSREVRGFSYEQYF
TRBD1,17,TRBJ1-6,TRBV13,CASSFSGAGTGGSPLHF
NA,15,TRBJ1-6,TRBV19,CATGPPRDYNSPLHF
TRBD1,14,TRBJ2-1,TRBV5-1,CASSLEGQVGEQFF
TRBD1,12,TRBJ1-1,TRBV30,CAWKDRGTEAFF
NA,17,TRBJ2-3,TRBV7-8,CASSLRVVSAYTDTQYF
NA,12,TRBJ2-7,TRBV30,CAWSVAQGAGNF
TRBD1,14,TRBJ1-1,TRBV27,CASSLSQGATEAFF
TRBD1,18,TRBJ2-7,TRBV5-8,CASSLASPGTANAYEQYF
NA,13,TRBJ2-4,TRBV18,CASSGPDGNIQYF
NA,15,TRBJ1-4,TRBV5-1,CASRLDGATNEKLFF
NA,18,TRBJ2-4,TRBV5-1,CASSLRAYLAGAKNIQYF
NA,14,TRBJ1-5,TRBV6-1,CASSEDRDAEPQHF
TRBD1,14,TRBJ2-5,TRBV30,CAWSVGGQGETQYF
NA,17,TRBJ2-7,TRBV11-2,CASSPVGLGPAVYEQYF
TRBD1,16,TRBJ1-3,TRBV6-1,CASSAGTGGIRNTIYF
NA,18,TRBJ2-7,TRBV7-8,CASRAYRQGGSAVYEQYF
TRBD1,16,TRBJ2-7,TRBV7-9,CASRPGRDRDANEQYF
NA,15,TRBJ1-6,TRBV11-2,CASSLNPPMEAALHF
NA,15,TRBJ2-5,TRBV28,CASSFHGQSQETQYF
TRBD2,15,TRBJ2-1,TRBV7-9,CASSAGLAEYNEQFF
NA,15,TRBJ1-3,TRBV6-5,CASSYGGPGGNTIYF
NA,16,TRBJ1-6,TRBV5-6,CASSSNQGWGNSPLHF
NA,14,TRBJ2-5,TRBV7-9,CASSPLSGQETQYF
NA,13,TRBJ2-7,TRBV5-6,CASSLEARYEQYF
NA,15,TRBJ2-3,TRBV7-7,CASSYRGAATDTQYF
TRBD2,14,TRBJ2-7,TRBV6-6,CASSPGTSSSEQYF
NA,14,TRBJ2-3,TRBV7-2,CASSLGPSTDTQYF
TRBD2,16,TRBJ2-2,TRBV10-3,CAISEGTSRATGELFF
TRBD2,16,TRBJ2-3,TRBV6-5,CASSYGVAGGTDTQYF
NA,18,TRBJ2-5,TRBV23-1,CASSPGDCQHGRAETQYF
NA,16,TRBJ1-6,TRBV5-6,CASSLRLGGRFSPLHF
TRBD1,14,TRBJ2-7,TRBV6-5,CASSRGQGAYEQYF
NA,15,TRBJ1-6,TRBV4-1,CASSQEDKYNSPLHF
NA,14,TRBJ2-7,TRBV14,CASSQGLGPYEQYF
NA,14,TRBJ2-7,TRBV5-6,CASSPGAPSYEQYF
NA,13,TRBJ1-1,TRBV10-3,CAISGTGNTEAFF
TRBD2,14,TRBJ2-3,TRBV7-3,CASKSGGAVDTQYF
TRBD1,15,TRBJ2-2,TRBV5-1,CASSIQGDKAGELFF
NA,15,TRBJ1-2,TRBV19,CASSKRQDSIQGYTF
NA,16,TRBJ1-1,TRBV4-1,CASSQVRAGMNTEAFF
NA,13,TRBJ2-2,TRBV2,CASSGEQTGELFF